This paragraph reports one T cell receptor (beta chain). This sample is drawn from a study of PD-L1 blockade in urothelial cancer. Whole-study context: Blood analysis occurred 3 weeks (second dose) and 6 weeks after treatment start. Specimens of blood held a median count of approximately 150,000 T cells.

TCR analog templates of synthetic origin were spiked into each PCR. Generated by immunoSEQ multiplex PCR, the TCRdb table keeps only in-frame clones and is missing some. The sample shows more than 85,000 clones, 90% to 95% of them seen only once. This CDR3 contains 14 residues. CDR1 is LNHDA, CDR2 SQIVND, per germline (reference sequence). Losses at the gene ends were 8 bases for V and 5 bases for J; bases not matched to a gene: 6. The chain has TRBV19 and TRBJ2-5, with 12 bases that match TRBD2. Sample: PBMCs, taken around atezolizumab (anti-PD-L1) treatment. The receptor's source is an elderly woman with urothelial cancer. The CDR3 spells CASDASGRAETQYF. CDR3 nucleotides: TGTGCCAGTGACGCTAGCGGGAGGGCGGAGACCCAGTACTTC.